This T cell receptor (beta chain) was retrieved from a study of post-analysis software for immune sequencing data (dated by TCRdb to between 2015 and 2016). Study-wide context: The recorded disease courses included relapsing-remitting, secondary progressive and progressive-relapsing multiple sclerosis, and some patients had no subtype annotation. The patient repertoires were set against around ten previously published healthy control repertoires from donors whose ages ranged from roughly 6 to 26 years. A subset of samples was prepared in parallel using single-end sample barcoding, then pooled and co-amplified after Illumina adapter ligation. On the study overall, not on this receptor specifically: Significantly lower normalized Chao1 diversity was found in multiple sclerosis patients than in controls, suggesting substantial peripheral T-cell clonal expansion. The multiple sclerosis patient group was slightly younger than the control group. When samples were clustered directly using the F measure, samples prepared in the same batch co-clustered strongly, which prompted a batch-effect correction.

The receptor library was made with PCR. The sample was run on an Illumina HiSeq 2500. To reduce PCR and sequencing biases, unique molecular identifiers were built into the TCR beta cDNA libraries. Per 1 to 10 million input T cells, 500,000 or so cDNA molecules were obtained, such that each molecule approximated one T cell. The same protocol used for the earlier healthy control dataset was applied to prepare and sequence the patient libraries. Samples belonging to the same batch were prepared together, multiplexed and sequenced on a shared HiSeq lane. The authors' pipeline ran thus. MIGEC handled the raw barcoded reads, throwing out single-read molecular identifier groups before consensus assembly and CDR3 extraction. VDJtools was used for post-analysis of the clonotype tables, with diversity normalized by down-sampling every dataset to the smallest sample size. To correct batch-related cross-sample contamination, repertoire overlap clustering matched CDR3 amino acid sequences but not nucleotide sequences. TCRdb ran its own pipeline on the public reads, namely fastp trimming at Q25 and MiXCR clone calling, and kept in-frame beta chains. Here each entry gathers all rows of one CDR3 protein and keeps the most common genes and DNA. TCRdb, not the original authors, processed these V and J calls. This sample holds hundreds of thousands of distinct CDR3 sequences; 30% were observed only once. The ten most abundant clones make up 0.55% to 0.65% of the sample.

TCR beta repertoires were profiled from peripheral blood of under 15 young patients with multiple sclerosis to demonstrate the VDJtools post-analysis software. The multiple sclerosis patients were children and adolescents ranging in age from roughly 6 to 15 years. Comments on this clonotype: This receptor's antigen is unknown. Base qualities are not provided; no much larger clone lies one nucleotide away.

The sequencing sample was made of blood. The source of this sequence is a girl aged 10-17 years with multiple sclerosis.

The bases are TGTGCCAGCACGAACTTGCAGGGGCGCAATGAGCAGTTCTTC. The encoded protein is CASTNLQGRNEQFF. The chain uses TRBV2 and TRBJ2-1; 6 matching bases give a weak D call of TRBD1. The trim is 7 bases for V and 6 bases for J, with a gap of 16 bases between the germline ends. CDR1 and CDR2, per the germline V gene, are SNHLY and FYNNEI. Including the terminal cysteine and phenylalanine, the CDR3 comprises 14 residues. The only DNA kept is the CDR3, 42 bases in frame from the first base.